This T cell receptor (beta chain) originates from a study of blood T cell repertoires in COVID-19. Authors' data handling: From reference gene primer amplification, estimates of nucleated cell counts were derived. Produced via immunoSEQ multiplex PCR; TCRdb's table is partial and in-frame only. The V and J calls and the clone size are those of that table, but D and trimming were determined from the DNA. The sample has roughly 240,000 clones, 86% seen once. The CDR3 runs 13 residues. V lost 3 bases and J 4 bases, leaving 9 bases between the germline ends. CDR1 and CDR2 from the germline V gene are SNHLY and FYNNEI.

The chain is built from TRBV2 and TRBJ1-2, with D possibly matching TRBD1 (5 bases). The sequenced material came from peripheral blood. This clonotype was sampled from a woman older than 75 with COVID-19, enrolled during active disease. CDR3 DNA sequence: TGTGCCAGCAGTGAGACAGACTCCTATGGCTACACCTTC. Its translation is CASSETDSYGYTF.